These 3 T cell receptor beta chains came from one sample sequenced in a study of T cells in Graves' hyperthyroidism and ophthalmopathy. The investigators amplified TCR beta CDR3 regions from RNA transcripts. The TCR CDR3 first-round RT-PCR relied on the HTBI primer set. In TCRdb, the multiplex PCR reads were re-called with MiXCR into one record per CDR3 protein. Here the sample spans 350,000 to 400,000 distinct CDR3 sequences, approximately 15% being singletons. The sequencing input was blood. The receptors derive from a woman aged 25 to 39 with Graves' hyperthyroidism.

Many counts were recorded for this clonotype. V gene TRBV12-3 or TRBV12-4 combines with J gene TRBJ1-1; 8 positions agree with TRBD1. Unmatched junction bases numbered 9, after V lost 6 bases and J lost 3 bases. This CDR3 is 15 amino acids long. Written as DNA, the CDR3 is TGTGCCAGCAGAATGTTAGGACAGGGCCACACTGAAGCTTTCTTT. This sequence encodes CASRMLGQGHTEAFF.

Ten or more counts support this clonotype. The V gene is TRBV3-1, the J gene TRBJ2-7, with no clear D. The length of the CDR3 is 13 residues. The germline CDR1 and CDR2 sequences are LGHDT and YNNKEL (reference sequence). Trimming removed 2 bases at V and 3 bases at J, with 8 bases between. The CDR3 bases are TGTGCCAGCAGCCAACCGCCGGGCTACGAGCAGTACTTC. It is translated as CASSQPPGYEQYF.

The CDR3 spells CASSETSSTEQFF. CDR3 DNA sequence: TGCGCCAGCAGTGAGACTAGCTCCACTGAGCAGTTCTTC. The rearrangement uses TRBV10-2 and TRBJ2-1, with D tentatively TRBD2 (6 bases). V lost 2 bases, J lost 9 bases, and 11 bases lay in between. Germline V lookup: CDR1 WSHSY, CDR2 SAAADI. The CDR3 length is 13 residues.